This T cell receptor beta chain was profiled in a study of shared clonotypes between healthy human individuals. In the study overall: CD8 memory received one plate per donor, CD8 naive two, CD4 memory three and CD4 naive three.

Negatively enriched CD4+ T cells were divided by CD45RA into naive and memory. The CDR3 totals 16 residues. With V trimmed by 0 bases and J by 5 bases, 6 bases remained unmatched. Germline V gene data show CDR1 as SGHNT and CDR2 as YYREEE (reference sequence). Assay runs were performed at deep level. TCRdb's copy holds only in-frame clones and misses some; the assay was immunoSEQ multiplex PCR. Among about 1 million clones, about 76% were seen once, and the ten largest hold roughly 1.4%. The chain joins TRBV5-4 to TRBJ2-5, with 11 bases identical to TRBD2. Sequenced: memory CD4+ T cells sorted from blood. Subset defined: CD45RA-negative fraction. The TCR sequence derives from a man aged 18 to 35 in good health. CDR3 sequence: CASSLDLAGGAETQYF. Written as DNA, the CDR3 is TGTGCCAGCAGCTTGGATCTAGCGGGAGGTGCTGAGACCCAGTACTTC.